This T cell receptor beta chain was recorded in a study of T cells in Graves' hyperthyroidism and ophthalmopathy. Exclusion of a patient resulted from uncontrolled infection, other autoimmune disease, pregnancy or lactation. The PBMCs were taken from approximately 11 ml of fresh peripheral blood. V was shortened by 1 base and J by 8 bases, with 14 bases between the two germline ends. CDR3 length: 13 residues. Germline V lookup: CDR1 DFQATT, CDR2 SNEGSKA (reference sequence). Points on this clonotype: Its specificity is not known.

Using RNA transcripts as the source, TCR beta CDR3 regions were amplified. Researchers ran a first-round RT-PCR on the TCR CDR3 using the HTBI primer set. Via MiXCR, TCRdb re-called the multiplex PCR reads, giving one row per CDR3 protein. The data show a few hundred thousand distinct CDR3 sequences, 15% to 18% seen once. Study-level points and caveats: Stable hyperthyroidism was separated from ophthalmopathy by a model based on 13 V-J features. Most thyroid clonotypes with frequency above 0.001 were detected in blood.

The clonotype was recovered from a woman aged 25 to 39 with Graves' hyperthyroidism. The V call is TRBV20-1, the J call TRBJ1-1; D may be TRBD1 (6 bases). Sequenced input: blood. The CDR3 here is CSARGNADSEAFF. Written as DNA, the CDR3 is TGCAGTGCTAGAGGGAACGCGGACAGCGAAGCTTTCTTT.